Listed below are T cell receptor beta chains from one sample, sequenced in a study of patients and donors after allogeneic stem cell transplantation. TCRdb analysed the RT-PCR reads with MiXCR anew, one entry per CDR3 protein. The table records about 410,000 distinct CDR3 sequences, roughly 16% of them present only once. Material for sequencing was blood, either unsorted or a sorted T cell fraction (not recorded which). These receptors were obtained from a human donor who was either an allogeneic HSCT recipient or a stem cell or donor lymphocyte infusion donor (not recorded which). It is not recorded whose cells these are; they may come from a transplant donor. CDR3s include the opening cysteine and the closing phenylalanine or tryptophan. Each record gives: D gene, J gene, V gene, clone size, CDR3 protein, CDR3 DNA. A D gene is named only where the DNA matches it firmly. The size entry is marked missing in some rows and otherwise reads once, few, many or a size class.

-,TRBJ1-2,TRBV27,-,CAHSGGKANYGYTF,TGTGCCCATTCGGGCGGGAAAGCTAACTATGGCTACACCTTC
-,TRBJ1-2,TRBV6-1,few,CASSTTGINGYTF,TGTGCCAGCAGTACCACGGGAATCAATGGCTACACCTTC
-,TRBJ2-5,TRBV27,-,CASKFLPSQETQYF,TGTGCCAGCAAGTTTCTGCCTAGCCAAGAGACCCAGTACTTC
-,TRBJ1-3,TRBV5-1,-,CASSLVEPSSGNTIYF,TGCGCCAGCAGCTTGGTAGAGCCCAGCTCTGGAAACACCATATATTTT
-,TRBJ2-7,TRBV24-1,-,CATSDSGRSHEQYF,TGTGCCACCAGTGATTCCGGACGCAGTCACGAGCAGTACTTC
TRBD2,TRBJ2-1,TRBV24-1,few,CATGGTISHEQFF,TGTGCCACCGGGGGGACTATTTCTCATGAGCAGTTCTTC
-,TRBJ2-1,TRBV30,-,CAWSVRRSSYNEQFF,TGTGCCTGGAGTGTACGACGCTCTTCCTACAATGAGCAGTTCTTC
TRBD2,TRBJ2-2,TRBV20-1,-,CSARWGLAGRPNTGELFF,TGCAGTGCTCGCTGGGGACTAGCGGGAAGACCGAACACCGGGGAGCTGTTTTTT
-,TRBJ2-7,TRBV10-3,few,CAISGGNEQYF,TGTGCCATCAGTGGGGGAAACGAGCAGTACTTC
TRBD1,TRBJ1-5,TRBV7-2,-,CASSADRGGGGNQPQHF,TGTGCCAGCAGCGCGGACAGGGGCGGTGGGGGCAATCAGCCCCAGCATTTT
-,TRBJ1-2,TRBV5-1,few,CASSLPQSMKGPNYGYTF,TGCGCCAGCAGCTTGCCTCAGAGTATGAAAGGGCCTAACTATGGCTACACCTTC
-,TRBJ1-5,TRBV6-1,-,CASSLDSRNNQPQHF,TGTGCCAGCAGCCTGGACAGCCGTAACAATCAGCCCCAGCATTTT
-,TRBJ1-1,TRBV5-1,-,CASHRNEMNTEAFF,TGCGCCAGCCACAGGAACGAAATGAACACTGAAGCTTTCTTT
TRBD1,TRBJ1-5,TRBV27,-,CASSATPGQGRGSGNQPQHF,TGTGCCAGCAGTGCCACGCCGGGACAGGGAAGGGGCTCAGGCAATCAGCCCCAGCATTTT
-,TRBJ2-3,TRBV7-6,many,CASSLESLTYYTDTQYF,TGTGCCAGCAGCTTAGAGAGCCTTACTTACTACACAGATACGCAGTATTTT
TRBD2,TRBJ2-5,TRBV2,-,CASSEGLAALTQYF,TGTGCCAGCAGTGAGGGACTAGCCGCACTAACCCAGTACTTC
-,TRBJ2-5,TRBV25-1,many,CASSEYIGGHQETQYF,TGTGCCAGCAGTGAATATATTGGGGGACACCAAGAGACCCAGTACTTC
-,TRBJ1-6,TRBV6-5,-,CASSPPGALHF,TGTGCCAGCAGTCCCCCGGGGGCCCTCCACTTT
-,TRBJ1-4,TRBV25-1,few,CASSVYGGLNEKLFF,TGTGCCAGCAGTGTTTATGGAGGGCTTAATGAAAAACTGTTTTTT
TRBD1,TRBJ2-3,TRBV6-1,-,CASSKDRGTDTQYF,TGTGCCAGCAGTAAGGACAGGGGCACAGATACGCAGTATTTT
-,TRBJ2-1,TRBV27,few,CASSLYWYNEQFF,TGTGCCAGCAGTTTATATTGGTACAATGAGCAGTTCTTC
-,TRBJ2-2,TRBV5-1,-,CASSLLTSNTGELFF,TGCGCCAGCAGCTTGCTTACTAGCAACACCGGGGAGCTGTTTTTT